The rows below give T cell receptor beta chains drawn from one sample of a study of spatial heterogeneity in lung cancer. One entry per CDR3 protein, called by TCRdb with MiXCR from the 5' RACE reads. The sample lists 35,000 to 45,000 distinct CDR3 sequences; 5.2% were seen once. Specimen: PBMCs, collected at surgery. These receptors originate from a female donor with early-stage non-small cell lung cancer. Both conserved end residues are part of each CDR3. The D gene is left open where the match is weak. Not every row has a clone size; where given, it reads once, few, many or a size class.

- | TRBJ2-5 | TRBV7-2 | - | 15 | CASSGVLYGRGTQYF | TGTGCCAGCAGCGGCGTTCTCTACGGCCGGGGGACCCAGTACTTC
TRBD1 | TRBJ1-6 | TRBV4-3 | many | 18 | CASSQDSPDRGVLSPLHF | TGCGCCAGCAGCCAAGATAGTCCCGACAGGGGCGTTTTGTCACCCCTCCACTTT
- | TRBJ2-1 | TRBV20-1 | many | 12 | CSATGIDNEQFF | TGCAGTGCTACCGGGATTGACAATGAGCAGTTCTTC
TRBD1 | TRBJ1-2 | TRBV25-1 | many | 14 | CASSTLTGFYGYTF | TGTGCCAGCAGTACCTTGACAGGGTTCTATGGCTACACCTTC
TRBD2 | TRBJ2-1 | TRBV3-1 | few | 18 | CASSPWTSGGAKDGEQFF | TGTGCCAGCAGTCCGTGGACTAGCGGGGGGGCCAAAGACGGAGAGCAGTTCTTC
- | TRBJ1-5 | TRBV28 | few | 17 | CASSWEIWGLGNQPQHF | TGTGCCAGCAGTTGGGAGATCTGGGGGCTCGGCAATCAGCCCCAGCATTTT
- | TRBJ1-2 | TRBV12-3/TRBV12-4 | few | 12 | CASSFSMGGYTF | TGTGCCAGCAGTTTTTCGATGGGTGGCTACACCTTC
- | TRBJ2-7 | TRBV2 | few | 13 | CASSDDMDYEQYF | TGTGCCAGCAGTGATGACATGGACTACGAGCAGTACTTC
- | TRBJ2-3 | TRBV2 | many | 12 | CASSEGGETQYF | TGTGCCAGCAGTGAAGGGGGAGAGACGCAGTATTTT
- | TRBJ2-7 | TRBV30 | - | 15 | CAWSVPGTASYEQYF | TGTGCCTGGAGTGTACCCGGGACTGCTAGTTACGAGCAGTACTTC
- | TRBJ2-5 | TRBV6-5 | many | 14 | CASSFRGPQETQYF | TGTGCCAGCAGTTTCCGGGGGCCCCAAGAGACCCAGTACTTC
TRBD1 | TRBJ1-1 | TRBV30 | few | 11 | CAWTRGTEAFF | TGTGCCTGGACCAGGGGGACTGAAGCTTTCTTT
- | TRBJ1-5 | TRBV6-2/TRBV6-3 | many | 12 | CASSYGLAGQHF | TGTGCCAGCAGTTACGGTTTGGCAGGCCAGCATTTT
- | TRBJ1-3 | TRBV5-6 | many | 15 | CASSLEGNSGNTIYF | TGTGCCAGCAGCTTGGAAGGCAACTCTGGAAACACCATATATTTT
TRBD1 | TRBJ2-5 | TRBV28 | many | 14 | CASSLGQGWETQYF | TGTGCCAGCAGCCTTGGACAGGGCTGGGAGACCCAGTACTTC
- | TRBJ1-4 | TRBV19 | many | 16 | CASSIALASTNEKLFF | TGTGCCAGTAGTATAGCTCTAGCTTCAACTAATGAAAAACTGTTTTTT
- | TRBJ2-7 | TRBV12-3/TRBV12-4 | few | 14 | CASSSQSPAYEQYF | TGTGCCAGCAGTTCCCAATCTCCTGCCTACGAGCAGTACTTC
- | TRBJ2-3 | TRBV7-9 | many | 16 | CASSPDGGVIWDTQYF | TGTGCCAGCAGCCCAGACGGCGGAGTCATCTGGGATACGCAGTATTTT
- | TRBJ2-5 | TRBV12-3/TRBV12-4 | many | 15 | CASTYEGTAQETQYF | TGTGCCAGCACCTACGAGGGGACGGCGCAAGAGACCCAGTACTTC
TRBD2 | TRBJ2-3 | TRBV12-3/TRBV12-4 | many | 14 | CASRRTSVLDTQYF | TGTGCCAGCAGGAGGACTAGCGTCTTGGATACGCAGTATTTT
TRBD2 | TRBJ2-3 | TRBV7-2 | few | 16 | CASSLVSGGRSDTQYF | TGTGCCAGCAGCTTAGTAAGCGGGGGACGATCAGATACGCAGTATTTT
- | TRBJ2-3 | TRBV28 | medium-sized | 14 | CASSPGGQGTTQYF | TGTGCCAGCAGCCCTGGGGGGCAGGGGACTACGCAGTATTTT
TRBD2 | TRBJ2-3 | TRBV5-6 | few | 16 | CASRFGLAGSTDTQYF | TGTGCCAGCAGGTTCGGACTAGCGGGGAGCACAGATACGCAGTATTTT
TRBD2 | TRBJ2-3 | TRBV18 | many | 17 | CASSPVFLAGGTDTQYF | TGTGCCAGCTCACCCGTTTTCCTAGCGGGGGGCACAGATACGCAGTATTTT
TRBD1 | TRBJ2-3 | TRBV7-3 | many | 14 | CASSLTGGADTQYF | TGTGCCAGCAGCCTGACAGGGGGCGCAGATACGCAGTATTTT
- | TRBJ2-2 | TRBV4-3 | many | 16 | CASSQDQVVWTGELFF | TGCGCCAGCAGCCAAGATCAGGTGGTATGGACCGGGGAGCTGTTTTTT
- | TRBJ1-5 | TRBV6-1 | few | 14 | CASRATGLNQPQHF | TGTGCCAGCAGGGCCACAGGGCTCAATCAGCCCCAGCATTTT
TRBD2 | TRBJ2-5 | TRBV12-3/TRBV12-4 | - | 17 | CASSLGLAGGLWETQYF | TGTGCCAGCAGTTTGGGACTAGCGGGGGGGCTGTGGGAGACCCAGTACTTC
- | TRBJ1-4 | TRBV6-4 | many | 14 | CASSTPCVDEKLFF | TGTGCCAGCAGTACCCCGTGTGTTGATGAAAAACTGTTTTTT
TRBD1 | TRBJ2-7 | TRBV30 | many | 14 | CAWSIGTGRSEQYF | TGTGCCTGGAGTATCGGGACAGGGAGATCCGAGCAGTACTTC
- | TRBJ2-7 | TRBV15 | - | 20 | CATSRDPPGQQSLRGAEQYF | TGTGCCACCAGCAGAGATCCCCCGGGACAGCAATCCCTGAGGGGGGCCGAGCAGTACTTC
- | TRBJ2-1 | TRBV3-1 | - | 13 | CASSYDVGNEQFF | TGTGCCAGCAGCTACGACGTAGGCAATGAGCAGTTCTTC
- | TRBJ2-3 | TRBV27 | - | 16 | CASSLRQVPNVNTQYF | TGTGCCAGCAGTCTCCGACAGGTCCCTAATGTGAATACGCAGTATTTT
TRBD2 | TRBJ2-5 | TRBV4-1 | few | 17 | CASSQGLAGGQGETQYF | TGCGCCAGCAGCCAAGGACTAGCGGGGGGGCAAGGGGAGACCCAGTACTTC
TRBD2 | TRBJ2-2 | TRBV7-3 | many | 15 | CASSWSGGSTGELFF | TGTGCCAGCAGCTGGAGCGGGGGGAGCACCGGGGAGCTGTTTTTT
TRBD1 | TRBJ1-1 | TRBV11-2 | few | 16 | CASSRDRLTMNTEAFF | TGTGCCAGCAGCCGGGACAGACTTACCATGAACACTGAAGCTTTCTTT
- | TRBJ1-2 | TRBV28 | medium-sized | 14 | CASSPSQGIYGYTF | TGTGCCAGCAGTCCATCCCAGGGTATTTATGGCTACACCTTC
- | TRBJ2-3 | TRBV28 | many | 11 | CASGITDTQYF | TGTGCCAGTGGGATAACAGATACGCAGTATTTT
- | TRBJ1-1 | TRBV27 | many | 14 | CASSRSGGGTEAFF | TGTGCCAGCTCCCGATCGGGGGGTGGGACTGAAGCTTTCTTT
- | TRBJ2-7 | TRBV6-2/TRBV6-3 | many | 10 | CASRGREQYF | TGTGCCAGCAGGGGGAGGGAGCAGTACTTC
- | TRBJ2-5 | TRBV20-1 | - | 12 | CSAPGSAETQYF | TGCAGTGCGCCCGGGTCCGCGGAGACCCAGTACTTC
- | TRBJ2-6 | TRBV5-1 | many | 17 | CASSLGGSSSGANVLTF | TGCGCCAGCAGCTTGGGAGGGAGCAGCTCTGGGGCCAACGTCCTGACTTTC
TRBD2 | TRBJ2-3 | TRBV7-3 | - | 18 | CASSLTPPGLAGVQLQYF | TGTGCCAGCAGCTTAACGCCACCGGGACTAGCGGGGGTGCAACTGCAGTATTTT
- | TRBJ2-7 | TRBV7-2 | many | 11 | CASSSNYEQYF | TGTGCCAGCAGCTCCAACTACGAGCAGTACTTC
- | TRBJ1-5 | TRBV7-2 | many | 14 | CASSLGQANQPQHF | TGTGCCAGCAGCTTAGGACAGGCGAATCAGCCCCAGCATTTT
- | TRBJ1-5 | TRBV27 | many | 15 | CASSARVGGNQPQHF | TGTGCCAGCAGTGCGAGGGTTGGGGGCAATCAGCCCCAGCATTTT
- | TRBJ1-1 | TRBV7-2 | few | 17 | CASSPRRSGGLDTEAFF | TGTGCCAGCAGCCCCAGGCGTTCGGGGGGCCTGGACACTGAAGCTTTCTTT
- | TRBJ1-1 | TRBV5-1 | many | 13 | CASSLEADTEAFF | TGCGCCAGCAGCTTGGAAGCGGACACTGAAGCTTTCTTT
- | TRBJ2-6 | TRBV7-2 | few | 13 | CASSLLAANVLTF | TGTGCCAGCAGCCTCTTGGCGGCCAACGTCCTGACTTTC
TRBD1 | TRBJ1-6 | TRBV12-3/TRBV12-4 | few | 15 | CASGMGGGAGSPLHF | TGTGCCAGCGGAATGGGAGGGGGCGCAGGTTCACCCCTCCACTTT
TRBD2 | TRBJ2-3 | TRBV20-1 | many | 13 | CSARMPGLAGNYF | TGCAGTGCTAGAATGCCGGGACTAGCGGGGAATTATTTT
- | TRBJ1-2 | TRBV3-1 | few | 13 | CASSQFPSYGYTF | TGTGCCAGCAGCCAATTCCCCTCCTATGGCTACACCTTC
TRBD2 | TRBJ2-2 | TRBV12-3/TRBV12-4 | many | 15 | CASISSGGVTGELFF | TGTGCCAGCATATCTAGCGGGGGAGTCACCGGGGAGCTGTTTTTT
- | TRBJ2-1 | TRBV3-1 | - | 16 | CASSTSGHGWEDEQFF | TGTGCCAGCAGCACTTCGGGACACGGCTGGGAGGATGAGCAGTTCTTC